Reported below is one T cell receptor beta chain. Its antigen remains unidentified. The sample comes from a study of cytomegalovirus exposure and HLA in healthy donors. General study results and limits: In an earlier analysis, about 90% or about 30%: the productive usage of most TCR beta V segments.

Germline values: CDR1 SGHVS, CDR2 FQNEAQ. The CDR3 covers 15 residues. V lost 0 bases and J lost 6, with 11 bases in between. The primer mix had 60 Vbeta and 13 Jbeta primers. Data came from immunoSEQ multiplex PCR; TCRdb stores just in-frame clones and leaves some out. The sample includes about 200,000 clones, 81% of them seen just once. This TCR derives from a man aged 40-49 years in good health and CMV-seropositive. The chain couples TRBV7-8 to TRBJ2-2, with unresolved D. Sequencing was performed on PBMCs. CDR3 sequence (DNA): TGTGCCAGCAGCTTAGCGCTCTCGAGAGCCGGGGAGCTGTTTTTT. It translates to CASSLALSRAGELFF.